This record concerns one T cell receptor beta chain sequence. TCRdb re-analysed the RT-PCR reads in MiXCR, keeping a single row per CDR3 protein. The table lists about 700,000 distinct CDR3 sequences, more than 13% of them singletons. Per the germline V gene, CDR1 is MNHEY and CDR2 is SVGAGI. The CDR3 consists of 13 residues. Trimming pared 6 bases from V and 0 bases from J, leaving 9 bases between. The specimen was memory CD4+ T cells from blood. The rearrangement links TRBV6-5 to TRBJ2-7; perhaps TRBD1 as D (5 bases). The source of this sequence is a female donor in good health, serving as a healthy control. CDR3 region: CASRTRVSYEQYF. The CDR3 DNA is TGTGCCAGCAGAACCAGGGTCTCCTACGAGCAGTACTTC.